This T cell receptor beta chain originates from a study of CXCR3-negative and CXCR3-positive naive CD8 T cells. Study outcomes and limitations: More hydrophobic TRB CDR3s were found in CXCR3-positive naive cells than in CXCR3-negative naive cells. From TRB CDR3 properties, TCR strength was inferred; surface CD5 did not differ between naive subsets. Memory CD8+ cells showed much lower diversity, while both naive subsets displayed comparably high diversity.

The CDR3 extends over 15 amino acids. The TRB cDNA libraries were prepared by 5' RACE with UMI labels. One entry per CDR3 protein, without DNA, is what TCRdb gives after re-calling the 5' RACE reads. This repertoire includes about 89,000 distinct CDR3 sequences. Worth noting for this clonotype: Its target is unknown.

The sequence derives from a human donor in good health. Some clones in this sample may be carry-over from other donors' samples. Sequencing used naive CXCR3+ CD8+ T cells from blood. The subset is: CD45RO-CCR7+CD27+CD95- naive CD8+ T cells expressing CXCR3 (TNR3+). The V and J genes are TRBV12-3 or TRBV12-4 and TRBJ2-5. CDR3 in amino acids: CASSNGSRSGETQYF.